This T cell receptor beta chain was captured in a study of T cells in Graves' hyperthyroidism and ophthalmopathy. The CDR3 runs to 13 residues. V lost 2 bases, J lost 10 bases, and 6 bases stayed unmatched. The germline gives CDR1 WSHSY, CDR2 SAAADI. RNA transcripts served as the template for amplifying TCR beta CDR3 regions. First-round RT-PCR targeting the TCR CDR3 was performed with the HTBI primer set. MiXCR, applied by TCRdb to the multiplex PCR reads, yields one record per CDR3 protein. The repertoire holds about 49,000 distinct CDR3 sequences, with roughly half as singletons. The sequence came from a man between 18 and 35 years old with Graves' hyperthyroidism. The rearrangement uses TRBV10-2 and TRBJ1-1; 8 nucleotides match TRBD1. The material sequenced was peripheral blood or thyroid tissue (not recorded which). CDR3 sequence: CASSEGRGRRAFF. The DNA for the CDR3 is TGCGCCAGCAGTGAGGGCAGGGGGCGCAGAGCTTTCTTT.